This T cell receptor beta chain originates from a study of T cell changes during pregnancy in multiple sclerosis. As for this clone: One junction end disagrees with the germline gene, perhaps due to a read error.

Produced via immunoSEQ multiplex PCR; TCRdb's table is partial and in-frame only. Among 75,000 to 100,000 clones listed, 91% were seen once. The CDR3 runs to 16 residues. Germline V gene data show CDR1 as SSHAT and CDR2 as FNYEAQ (reference sequence). Here the sequenced sample was peripheral blood, taken after pregnancy. The chain has TRBV7-7 and TRBJ2-5; 8 bases are shared with TRBD2. The receptor was isolated from a female donor in good health, enrolled as a control in a pregnancy study. The CDR3 sequence is CASSFSPGTSGETQYF. Here the CDR3 DNA reads TGTGCTAGCAGCTTCTCCCCCGGGACTAGTGGAGAGACCCAGTACTTC.